The 16 T cell receptor beta chains given below trace back to one sample, sequenced in a study of blood T cell repertoires in COVID-19 (dated by TCRdb to 2019 to 2021). The method behind the library was the immunoSEQ multiplex PCR assay. The clones in this table, taken by TCRdb from immuneACCESS, are in-frame only. Not every clone is retained; where verified, under half of the shortfall comes from an unresolved V gene, and the cause of the rest is unknown. Counted in this sample were over 400,000 clones; 85% to 90% of them appeared once. Clones ranked in the top ten supply roughly 8.3% of the sample. The sequencing input was peripheral blood. These receptors all stem from a woman aged 50 to 60 with COVID-19, enrolled during active disease.

J is TRBJ1-2 and V is TRBV5-6; D gene unclear. The CDR3 totals 12 residues. With 3 bases removed from V and 4 bases from J, the gap between germline ends came to 7 bases. In germline, CDR1 is SGHDT, CDR2 YYEEEE. The CDR3 DNA is TGTGCCAGCAGCTCGAACATCTATGGCTACACCTTC. Its translation is CASSSNIYGYTF.

The chain employs TRBV5-5 and TRBJ2-5; 8 bases fit TRBD2. Germline lookup yields CDR1 SGHKS and CDR2 YYEKEE (reference sequence). V was clipped by 4 bases and J by 4 bases; unmatched bases: 9. The CDR3 has 15 residues. The chain's CDR3 is CASSPGGGSGETQYF. The CDR3 DNA reads TGTGCCAGCAGCCCGGGAGGGGGTAGCGGAGAGACCCAGTACTTC.

V and J are TRBV5-6 and TRBJ1-6; TRBD1 is a possible D gene (5 bases). There are 16 residues in the CDR3. V was shortened by 4 bases and J by 6 bases, with 17 bases between the two germline ends. Germline loops: CDR1 SGHDT, CDR2 YYEEEE. This CDR3 reads CASSRRSTVPNSPLHF. The CDR3, as DNA: TGTGCCAGCAGCCGCCGCTCGACAGTTCCTAATTCACCCCTCCACTTT. Full variable domain (remainder filled in from reference TRBV5-6 and TRBJ1-6): DAGVTQSPTHLIKTRGQQVTLRCSPKSGHDTVSWYQQALGQGPQFIFQYYEEEERQRGNFPDRFSGHQFPNYSSELNVNALLLGDSALYLCASSRRSTVPNSPLHFGNGTRLTVT.

The rearrangement uses TRBV7-2 and TRBJ2-5; possibly TRBD2 for D (6 bases). Trimming shortened V by 5 bases and J by 2 bases, and 12 bases separated the two germline ends. CDR3 length equals 14 residues. Germline CDR1 SGHTA, CDR2 FQGNSA. The CDR3 loop is CASSALGGQETQYF. The CDR3 coding sequence is TGTGCCAGCAGCGCCCTTGGGGGGCAAGAGACCCAGTACTTC.

This sequence joins TRBV4-2 and TRBJ2-7; D may be TRBD2 (6 bases). This CDR3 contains 15 residues. V lost 3 bases and J lost 4, with 16 bases in between. Germline assignment: CDR1 LGHNA and CDR2 YNFKEQ. The CDR3 reads CASSHTSSGTYEQYF. DNA of the CDR3: TGTGCCAGCAGCCACACCAGTAGCGGTACTTACGAGCAGTACTTC.

The V gene is TRBV10-1, the J gene TRBJ2-7; D gene uncertain. The V end lost 3 bases, the J end lost 0 bases, and 9 bases lay between the germline ends. CDR3 size: 14 residues. Germline V gene lookup returns CDR1 WNHNN and CDR2 SYGVQD (reference sequence). CDR3 sequence (DNA): TGCGCCAGCAGTGATATCCGAGGCTCCTACGAGCAGTACTTC. Its translation: CASSDIRGSYEQYF.

The V gene is TRBV6-6, the J gene TRBJ1-5; possibly TRBD1 for D (6 bases). The CDR3 is 14 residues long. The germline V gene encodes CDR1 MNHNY and CDR2 SVGAGI (reference sequence). Trimming took 7 bases from V and 0 from J, leaving 10 bases between them. In DNA form, the CDR3 reads TGTGCCAGCATCCGGGACATTAGCAATCAGCCCCAGCATTTT. It translates to CASIRDISNQPQHF.

The chain recombines TRBV5-4 with TRBJ2-5; 11 bases line up with TRBD2. The ends lost 3 bases at V and 3 bases at J; junction bases unmatched: 1. The germline CDR1 and CDR2 sequences are SGHNT and YYREEE (reference sequence). The CDR3 has 14 amino acids. In DNA, the CDR3 is TGTGCCAGCAGCTCGACTAGCGGGAAAGAGACCCAGTACTTC. Its translation is CASSSTSGKETQYF.

The CDR3 here is CASSEQGGNTIYF. The DNA of the CDR3 is TGTGCCAGCAGTGAACAGGGAGGAAACACCATATATTTT. The V call is TRBV2, the J call TRBJ1-3, with D possibly matching TRBD1 (5 bases). The CDR3 has 13 amino acids. Per the germline V gene, CDR1 is SNHLY and CDR2 is FYNNEI. V was shortened by 2 bases and J by 4 bases, with 6 bases between the two germline ends.

This clone was detected a few times. The chain couples TRBV2 to TRBJ2-1; 7 nucleotides agree with TRBD2. The ends lost 7 bases at V and 8 bases at J; junction bases unmatched: 14. The CDR3 contains 15 residues. Germline-derived CDR1 and CDR2 are SNHLY and FYNNEI. The CDR3 nucleotides read TGTGCCAGCATCCCTCCCAGCGGGGTCCCCTATGAGCAGTTCTTC. Protein product: CASIPPSGVPYEQFF.

This clone was picked up a small number of times. The gene calls are TRBV10-3 and TRBJ2-7, with D possibly matching TRBD2 (6 bases). The CDR3 contains 13 residues. Between the trimmed V and J ends, which lost 0 bases and 5 bases, there was a span of 8 bases. Germline V gives CDR1 ENHRY, CDR2 SYGVKD. Here the CDR3 DNA reads TGTGCCATCAGTGAGTCGACGGGGGACGAGCAGTACTTC. This codes for CAISESTGDEQYF.

This clone turned up a few times. The V gene is TRBV24-1, the J gene TRBJ2-7; D is ambiguous. V lost 2 bases, J lost 5 bases, and 6 bases lay in between. Germline CDR1 is KGHDR and CDR2 is SFDVKD. CDR3 length: 12 amino acids. The CDR3 sequence: CATSDYGHEQYF. The CDR3 DNA sequence: TGTGCCACCAGTGATTATGGCCACGAGCAGTACTTC.

As regards this clone: Other DNA sequences within the sample encode an identical CDR3. The gene calls are TRBV5-4 and TRBJ2-7; TRBD2 matches 9 bases. From germline, CDR1 is SGHNT and CDR2 YYREEE (reference sequence). V lost 3 bases to trimming and J lost 0 bases; unmatched junction nucleotides: 10. There are 17 residues in the CDR3. DNA for the CDR3: TGTGCCAGCAGCTCCCCAGCGGGGGGTCCTAGCTCCTACGAGCAGTACTTC. Its protein product is CASSSPAGGPSSYEQYF.

This clone showed up just once. The V call is TRBV2, the J call TRBJ2-3; TRBD2 might be the D (5 bases). The CDR3 loop spans 14 amino acids. V was clipped by 4 bases and J by 2 bases, with 10 bases between them. The germline V gene encodes CDR1 SNHLY and CDR2 FYNNEI. The CDR3 region is CASSGRTFTDTQYF. As DNA, the CDR3 is TGTGCCAGCAGTGGGAGGACCTTCACAGATACGCAGTATTTT.

Only one count was recorded for this clone. The chain uses TRBV27 and TRBJ2-7; D is undetermined. Trimming pared 6 bases from V and 6 bases from J, leaving 12 bases between. Germline CDR1 and CDR2: MNHEY and SMNVEV (reference sequence). CDR3 length equals 12 residues. CDR3: CASRAFTGEQYF. For the CDR3, the DNA is TGTGCCAGCAGGGCTTTCACGGGCGAGCAGTACTTC.

The rearrangement links TRBV10-3 to TRBJ2-7; D remains ambiguous. This CDR3 comprises 12 residues. Looked up from germline, CDR1 is ENHRY and CDR2 is SYGVKD. The V end lost 3 bases, the J end lost 3 bases, and 6 bases lay between the germline ends. CDR3 in amino acids: CAISEQFYEQYF. CDR3 DNA sequence: TGTGCCATCAGTGAACAGTTCTACGAGCAGTACTTC.